These 15 T cell receptor beta chains share one sample of origin, sequenced in a study of OX40 agonist ivuxolimab in advanced cancers. Some clones are missing from TCRdb's copy, which holds only in-frame ones; the method was immunoSEQ multiplex PCR. The sample carries some 66,000 clones, almost 85% recorded once. Sequenced material: CD4+ or CD8+ T cells sorted from blood, taken in a trial of the OX40 agonist ivuxolimab. All receptors come from an adult with an advanced solid tumor such as melanoma, head and neck, liver or kidney cancer.

V gene TRBV5-1 combines with J gene TRBJ2-3, with 11 bases fitting TRBD2. The CDR3 extends over 17 amino acids. Germline V CDR1 and CDR2: SGHRS, YFSETQ. V shed 0 bases and J 5 bases; nucleotides not matched to a gene: 8. CDR3 DNA sequence: TGCGCCAGCAGCTTGGCCGTTAGCGGGGGGGCCGGAGATACGCAGTATTTT. The encoded protein is CASSLAVSGGAGDTQYF.

V and J are TRBV15 and TRBJ2-5; the match to TRBD2 covers 9 bases. V trimming: 1 base; J trimming: 3 bases; junction bases outside the gene matches: 9. The CDR3 sequence is 17 residues long. Germline V gives CDR1 LNHNV, CDR2 YYDKDF (reference sequence). The CDR3: CATSRVAIAGEEETQYF. CDR3 sequence (DNA): TGTGCCACCAGCAGAGTAGCGATAGCGGGAGAAGAAGAGACCCAGTACTTC.

J is TRBJ2-7 and V is TRBV7-2; either TRBD1 or TRBD2 may fit D (5 bases each). V lost 5 bases and J lost 1, with 15 bases in between. Germline CDR1 reads SGHTA; CDR2 reads FQGNSA. The CDR3 has 15 amino acids. CDR3 loop: CASSASGTASYEQYF. The CDR3 nucleotides read TGTGCCAGCAGCGCCTCCGGGACGGCTTCCTACGAGCAGTACTTC.

The chain has TRBV23-1 and TRBJ2-7; tentative D call: TRBD1 (6 bases). TRBV23-1 is recorded as an ORF, its role being uncertain. V was clipped by 2 bases and J by 2 bases, with 16 bases between them. This CDR3 comprises 16 residues. CDR3: CASSQTGTRRTYEQYF. For the CDR3, the DNA is TGCGCCAGCAGTCAAACCGGGACACGGAGGACCTACGAGCAGTACTTC.

This chain links TRBV9 with TRBJ2-7, with a possible D match to TRBD2 (5 bases). The V gene's germline CDR1 is SGDLS and CDR2 YYNGEE. The CDR3 spans 15 residues. The ends were cut back, 0 bases at V and 2 bases at J, with 12 bases in the middle. CDR3 in DNA: TGTGCCAGCAGCGTAGAGGGAGTAGGACCCTACGAGCAGTACTTC. Translated: CASSVEGVGPYEQYF.

This clone has just a few counts. This chain connects TRBV28 to TRBJ1-3, with 8 nucleotides matching TRBD1. From germline, CDR1 is MDHEN and CDR2 SYDVKM. V was pared by 6 bases and J by 0 bases, with 4 bases of the junction left unmatched. The CDR3 consists of 15 residues. CDR3 DNA: TGTGCCAGCAGACGGGACAGGAGCTCTGGAAACACCATATATTTT. Translation: CASRRDRSSGNTIYF.

This clone appeared a few times. The DNA for the CDR3 is TGTGCCAGCAGTTACGGACAGGCCAACTCTGGAAACACCATATATTTT. Protein product: CASSYGQANSGNTIYF. The chain carries TRBV2 and TRBJ1-3, with TRBD1 matching over 7 bases. Trimming removed 5 bases from V and 0 bases from J; junction bases left unmatched: 7. Germline-derived CDR1 and CDR2 are SNHLY and FYNNEI. This CDR3 comprises 16 residues.

V usage is TRBV5-6 and J usage is TRBJ2-5; 8 nucleotides line up with TRBD1. After removal of 4 bases from V and 5 bases from J, the junction contained 7 bases not matched to a gene. The germline V gene encodes CDR1 SGHDT and CDR2 YYEEEE. The CDR3 loop spans 14 amino acids. CDR3 nucleotides: TGTGCCAGCAGCCAGGGGGCGGGAAGGGAGACCCAGTACTTC. Protein: CASSQGAGRETQYF.

The gene calls are TRBV10-1 and TRBJ2-2; no firm D call. V was clipped by 6 bases and J by 3 bases, with 14 bases between them. This CDR3 has 15 amino acids. CDR1 is WNHNN and CDR2 is SYGVQD in the germline V gene (reference sequence). The DNA for the CDR3 is TGCGCCAGCAGATCCCCCTCCTTTGACACCGGGGAGCTGTTTTTT. Translated, it gives CASRSPSFDTGELFF.

The rearrangement joins TRBV19 to TRBJ1-2; possible D gene TRBD1, 5 bases. The length of the CDR3 is 15 residues. CDR1 is LNHDA, CDR2 SQIVND, per germline (reference sequence). Trimming removed 6 bases at V and 4 bases at J, with 18 bases between. This CDR3 is CASRSGTASFYGYTF. In DNA, the CDR3 is TGTGCCAGTAGATCCGGGACGGCTTCCTTCTATGGCTACACCTTC. The variable domain in full, completed from reference TRBV19 and TRBJ1-2, reads DGGITQSPKYLFRKEGQNVTLSCEQNLNHDAMYWYRQDPGQGLRLIYYSQIVNDFQKGDIAEGYSVSREKKESFPLTVTSAQKNPTAFYLCASRSGTASFYGYTFGSGTRLTVV.

The rearrangement uses TRBV7-2 and TRBJ1-1, with a possible D match to TRBD1 (5 bases). Trimming cost V 3 bases and J 4 bases, with 9 bases left between them. Per germline, CDR1 SGHTA and CDR2 FQGNSA. The CDR3 spans 13 residues. The CDR3 protein is CASSFGAATEAFF. The CDR3 DNA sequence: TGTGCCAGCAGCTTTGGGGCTGCCACTGAAGCTTTCTTT.

The V call is TRBV29-1, the J call TRBJ2-5, with D possibly matching TRBD1 (6 bases). Germline CDR1 reads SQVTM; CDR2 reads ANQGSEA. Trimming pared 6 bases from V and 5 bases from J, leaving 13 bases between. The CDR3 runs to 12 residues. In DNA form, the CDR3 reads TGCAGCGTGCAGGGGACCGGGGAGACCCAGTACTTC. Amino acid sequence: CSVQGTGETQYF.

The chain combines TRBV19 with TRBJ2-3; D is perhaps TRBD2 (5 bases). This CDR3 has 16 amino acids. The germline V and J ends were trimmed by 0 bases and 3 bases, with 13 bases remaining between them. Germline CDR1 is LNHDA and CDR2 is SQIVND (reference sequence). CDR3 sequence (DNA): TGTGCCAGTAGTATAGACGGGAACTTCGTGACAGATACGCAGTATTTT. Amino acid sequence: CASSIDGNFVTDTQYF.

The chain recombines TRBV30 with TRBJ1-2; D is possibly TRBD1 (5 bases). V lost 2 bases, J lost 4 bases, and 11 bases lay in between. The germline V gene encodes CDR1 GTSNPN and CDR2 SVGIG (reference sequence). The CDR3 has 13 amino acids. CDR3 sequence reads: CAWSPGHGYGYTF. The CDR3 DNA sequence: TGTGCCTGGAGTCCCGGACACGGCTATGGCTACACCTTC.

The gene calls are TRBV9 and TRBJ2-7; D is unresolved. From germline, CDR1 is SGDLS and CDR2 YYNGEE. This CDR3 is 13 amino acids long. Trimming pared 7 bases from V and 3 bases from J, leaving 14 bases between. CDR3 DNA sequence: TGTGCCAGCGGCCCCCCGACGGACTACGAGCAGTACTTC. It specifies CASGPPTDYEQYF. Full variable domain (rest looked up from reference TRBV9 and TRBJ2-7): DSGVTQTPKHLITATGQRVTLRCSPRSGDLSVYWYQQSLDQGLQFLIQYYNGEERAKGNILERFSAQQFPDLHSELNLSSLELGDSALYFCASGPPTDYEQYFGPGTRLTVT.